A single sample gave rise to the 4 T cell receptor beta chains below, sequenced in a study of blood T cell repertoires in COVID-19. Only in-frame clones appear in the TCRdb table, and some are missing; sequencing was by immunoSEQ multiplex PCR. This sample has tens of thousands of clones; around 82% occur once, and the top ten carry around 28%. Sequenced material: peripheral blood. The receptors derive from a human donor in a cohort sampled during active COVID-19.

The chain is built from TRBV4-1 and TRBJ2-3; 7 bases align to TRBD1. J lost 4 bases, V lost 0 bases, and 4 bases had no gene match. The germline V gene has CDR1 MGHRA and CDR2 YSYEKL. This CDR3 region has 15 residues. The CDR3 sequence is CASSQDGTAADTQYF. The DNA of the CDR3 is TGCGCCAGCAGCCAAGATGGGACAGCGGCAGATACGCAGTATTTT.

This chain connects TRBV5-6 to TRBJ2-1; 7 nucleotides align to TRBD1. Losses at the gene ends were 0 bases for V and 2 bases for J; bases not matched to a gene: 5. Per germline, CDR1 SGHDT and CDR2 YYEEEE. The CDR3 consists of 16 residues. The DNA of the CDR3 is TGTGCCAGCAGCTTGGGAGGGACAGAAACCTACAATGAGCAGTTCTTC. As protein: CASSLGGTETYNEQFF.

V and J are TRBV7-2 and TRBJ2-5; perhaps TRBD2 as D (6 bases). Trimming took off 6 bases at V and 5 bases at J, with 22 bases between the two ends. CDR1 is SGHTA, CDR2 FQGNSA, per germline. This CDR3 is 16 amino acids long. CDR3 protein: CASRRPGERDRETQYF. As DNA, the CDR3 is TGTGCCAGCAGACGCCCGGGGGAAAGGGATCGCGAGACCCAGTACTTC.

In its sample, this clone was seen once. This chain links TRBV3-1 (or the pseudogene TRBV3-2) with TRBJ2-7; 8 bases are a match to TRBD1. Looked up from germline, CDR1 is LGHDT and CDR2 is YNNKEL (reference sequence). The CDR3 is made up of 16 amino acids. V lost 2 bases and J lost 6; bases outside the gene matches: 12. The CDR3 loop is CASSQSVSRGPGEQYF. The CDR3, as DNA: TGTGCCAGCAGCCAAAGCGTTTCCAGGGGGCCTGGCGAGCAGTACTTC.